These T cell receptor beta chains were read from a single sample in a study of blood T cell repertoires in COVID-19. The method was immunoSEQ multiplex PCR; TCRdb's version includes in-frame clones alone and lacks a portion of them. The sample includes 130,000 to 150,000 clones, approximately 83% of them seen just once. Specimen: peripheral blood. Source of these receptors: a woman aged 60-75 years with COVID-19, enrolled during active disease. CDR3s include the opening cysteine and the closing phenylalanine or tryptophan. Expanded clones get a size class; other rows say once, few or many, or leave the size out.

-	TRBV2	TRBJ2-5	CASSIDRGQETQYF
-	TRBV4-2	TRBJ1-4	CASSQDLGGTGGTNEKLFF
-	TRBV27	TRBJ1-2	CASSPGTGEPLGYTF
-	TRBV9	TRBJ2-3	CASSAGGLSRDTQYF
few	TRBV14	TRBJ1-2	CASTPGTGGYGYTF
-	TRBV4-3	TRBJ2-1	CASSQGSGGLPPGYNEQFF
-	TRBV4-3	TRBJ1-2	CASSQSGGGYTF
few	TRBV4-2	TRBJ1-1	CASSKTGPTEAFF
-	TRBV6-6	TRBJ1-2	CASSYSLQGADGYTF
-	TRBV2	TRBJ1-4	CASVELRGLGNEKLFF
-	TRBV5-1	TRBJ2-7	CASSLATKTSGREQYF
-	TRBV19	TRBJ1-5	CASKSADYSNQPQHF
-	TRBV24-1	TRBJ2-5	CATSDPGEGIGETQYF
-	TRBV5-4	TRBJ2-5	CASSLVSGGGETQYF
-	TRBV4-2	TRBJ1-2	CASSQDSAANNYGYTF
-	TRBV6-2/TRBV6-3	TRBJ2-3	CASSYSLAGSDTQYF
-	TRBV24-1	TRBJ2-5	CATSDWELGRSSQETQYF
-	TRBV4-2	TRBJ2-2	CASSQDHGGRTGELFF
-	TRBV5-1	TRBJ2-1	CASSSGQKNNEQFF
-	TRBV4-3	TRBJ2-3	CASSQASGESTDTQYF
-	TRBV5-1	TRBJ1-5	CASSLGPGNQPQHF
-	TRBV4-2	TRBJ2-1	CASSQVLGDNEQFF
once	TRBV7-8	TRBJ2-5	CASSSIQGKGETQYF
-	TRBV7-6	TRBJ2-2	CASSLTGDGGELFF
-	TRBV30	TRBJ2-7	CAWSVWGTPQQGEQYF